This T cell receptor (beta chain) was retrieved from a study of T cell clonotyping in hematopoietic cell transplantation. Sequenced by immunoSEQ multiplex PCR; TCRdb stores in-frame clones only, minus some. The sample consists of 40,000 to 45,000 clones, around 94% of them appearing once. For this clone: Antigen: not known.

Study-wide findings and caveats: At the given depth, recipient repertoires were over 95% de novo clonotypes.

There are 13 residues in the CDR3. CDR1 SGHTA and CDR2 FQGTGA come from the germline V gene. Trimming removed 5 bases at V and 10 bases at J, with 17 bases between. This receptor was identified in a woman aged 45 to 65 in good health. Some clones in this sample may be carry-over from other donors' samples. The sequenced material came from peripheral blood mononuclear cells. The rearrangement uses TRBV7-3 and TRBJ1-1, with D possibly matching TRBD1 (6 bases). CDR3 region: CASSQSGGRGAFF. CDR3 coding DNA: TGTGCCAGCAGCCAATCTGGGGGCCGGGGAGCTTTCTTT.